The TCR beta chain under discussion was sequenced for a study of technical replicates of blood from a handful of donors. Repertoires were generated with immunoSEQ multiplex PCR, while TCRdb's copy carries only in-frame clones and drops some. The repertoire holds 65,000 to 80,000 clones, with 85% to 95% as singletons. V lost 1 base and J lost 2, with 19 bases in between. Germline CDR1 is SGHRS and CDR2 is YFSETQ. The CDR3 is 18 residues long. This clone appeared once. Sequencing input: T cells isolated from PBMCs. The sequence was obtained from a human donor in good health. The rearrangement uses TRBV5-1 and TRBJ2-1; TRBD2 might be the D (5 bases). CDR3 bases: TGCGCCAGCAGCTTGCTTTTGATGAGGGATGGCCCCTACAATGAGCAGTTCTTC. Its protein product is CASSLLLMRDGPYNEQFF. Using reference TRBV5-1 and TRBJ2-1 for the parts outside the CDR3, the full variable domain is KAGVTQTPRYLIKTRGQQVTLSCSPISGHRSVSWYQQTPGQGLQFLFEYFSETQRNKGNFPGRFSGRQFSNSRSEMNVSTLELGDSALYLCASSLLLMRDGPYNEQFFGPGTRLTVL.